This T cell receptor beta chain derives from a study of siplizumab effects on memory and regulatory T cells. Libraries were prepared by immunoSEQ multiplex PCR; TCRdb keeps only in-frame clonotypes and omits some of them. This table holds 45,000 to 50,000 clones, more than 85% found once. The study's findings and limits: Unstimulated subsets were the mapping target of only a minor fraction of alloreactive clones. Siplizumab significantly brought down the alloreactive sequences that trace back to unstimulated CD4+ memory cells. An assignable naive or memory phenotype was lacking in roughly 80-97% of proliferating CD4+ or CD8+ clones.

In this sample, this clone turned up once. Its target is not known. V shed 7 bases, J shed 7 bases, and the junction held 5 bases outside the gene matches. CDR3 length equals 14 residues. Per the germline V gene, CDR1 is SGHDN and CDR2 is FVKESK. V and J are TRBV14 and TRBJ2-1; 12 bases agree with TRBD1. This sequence originates from a human donor in good health. Sequencing was performed on naive CD8+ T cells sorted from blood. The CDR3 sequence: CASTGTGGYNEQFF. Written as DNA, the CDR3 is TGTGCCAGCACCGGGACAGGGGGCTATAATGAGCAGTTCTTC.